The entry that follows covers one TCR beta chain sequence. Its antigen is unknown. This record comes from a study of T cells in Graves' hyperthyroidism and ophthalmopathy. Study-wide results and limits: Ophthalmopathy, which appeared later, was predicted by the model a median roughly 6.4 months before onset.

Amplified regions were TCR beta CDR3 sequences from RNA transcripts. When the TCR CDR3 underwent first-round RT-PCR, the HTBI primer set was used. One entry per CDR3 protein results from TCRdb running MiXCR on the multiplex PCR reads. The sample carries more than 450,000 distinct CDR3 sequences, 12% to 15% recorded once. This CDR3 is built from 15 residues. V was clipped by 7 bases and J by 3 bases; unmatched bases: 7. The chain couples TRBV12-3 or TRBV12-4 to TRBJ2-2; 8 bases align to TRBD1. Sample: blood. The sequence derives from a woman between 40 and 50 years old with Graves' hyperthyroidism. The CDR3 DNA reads TGTGCCAGCAAAAAGACAGGGGATTACACCGGGGAGCTGTTTTTT. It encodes CASKKTGDYTGELFF.